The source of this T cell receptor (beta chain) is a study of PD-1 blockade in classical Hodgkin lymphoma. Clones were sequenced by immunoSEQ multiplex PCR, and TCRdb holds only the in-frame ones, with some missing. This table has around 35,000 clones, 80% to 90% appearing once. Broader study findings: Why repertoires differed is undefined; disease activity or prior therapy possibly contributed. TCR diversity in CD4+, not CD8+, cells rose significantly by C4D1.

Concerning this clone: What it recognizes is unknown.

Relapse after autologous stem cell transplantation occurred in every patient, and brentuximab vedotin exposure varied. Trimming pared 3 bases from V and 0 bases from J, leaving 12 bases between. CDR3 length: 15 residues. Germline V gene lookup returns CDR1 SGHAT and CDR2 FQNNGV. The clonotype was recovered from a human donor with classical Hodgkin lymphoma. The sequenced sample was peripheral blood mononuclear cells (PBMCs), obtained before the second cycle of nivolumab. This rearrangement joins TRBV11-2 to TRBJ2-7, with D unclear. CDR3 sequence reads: CASSFVGELSYEQYF. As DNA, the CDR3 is TGTGCCAGCAGCTTCGTTGGAGAACTCTCCTACGAGCAGTACTTC.